This TCR beta chain was retrieved from a study of Ad26.COV2.S vaccination and SARS-CoV-2 variants. Turning to the study itself: Sample donor was a member of the COV1001 Ad26.COV2.S trial arm.

Germline V gives CDR1 SGHAT, CDR2 FQNNGV. The CDR3 is 13 amino acids. The ends were cut back, 4 bases at V and 3 bases at J, with 9 bases in the middle. The repertoire was sequenced with immunoSEQ multiplex PCR; TCRdb's copy has only in-frame clones and lacks some. The sample lists hundreds of thousands of clones; roughly 89% were seen once. Treatment in this sample: around 19 received Ad26.COV2.S at low or high dose, single or two shots; roughly five received placebo; per-sample allocation not given. At day 63 after the first vaccine or placebo injection, samples were drawn. Here the sequenced sample was peripheral blood, taken in a trial of Ad26.COV2.S vaccine versus placebo. This receptor was taken from a person aged 18-65 years who received the Ad26.COV2.S COVID-19 vaccine or a placebo. The V gene is TRBV11-2, the J gene TRBJ2-5; maybe TRBD2 (6 bases). The CDR3 coding sequence is TGTGCCAGCAGCTATAGACTAGAAGAGACCCAGTACTTC. Translated, it gives CASSYRLEETQYF.